This T cell receptor (beta chain) was obtained from a study of blood T cell repertoires in COVID-19 (dated by TCRdb to about 2020). Notes on the research overall: Samples covering the acute and convalescent phases of COVID-19 were provided by collaborators in the United States, Italy and Spain. The material from the prospective study consisted of cDNA or gDNA derived from T cells, B-cell-depleted T cells, or PBMCs. Deeply sampled blood TCRbeta repertoires from subjects exposed to, actively infected with, or recovered from COVID-19 were included in the dataset. A freely available public database, intended as a resource for researchers studying the immune response to SARS-CoV-2, is where the repertoires were released. Samples were obtained from the ongoing ImmuneRACE study (first 160 participants) and from 1,254 subjects provided by 6 global collaborators. A de-identified subject ID, COVID-19 status, age in years and sex were almost always included in the sample metadata. Where available, HLA class I and class II types were taken from metadata supplied by the sample provider and were not determined by assay-based typing.

Collaborating institutions collected whole blood in K2EDTA tubes following their own protocols. For TCRbeta analysis, collaborators shipped samples as frozen whole blood, isolated PBMCs, or DNA extracted from either of those sample types. The paper's findings and limits, for the study overall: The amount of clinical and demographic metadata varied by source and participant and was provided uncurated.

This clone was detected once. Its antigen is currently not known. No base quality values were provided; no much bigger clone lies one nucleotide off. Between the V and J ends, shortened by 8 bases and 3 bases respectively, the junction contains 13 bases. The CDR3 covers 13 residues, taking in both the cysteine and the phenylalanine. Only the CDR3 DNA is retained, 39 bases long and in frame from the first base. CDR1 is given as SEHNR and CDR2 as FQNEAQ, both from the germline V gene (reference sequence). TCRbeta CDR3 regions were amplified from genomic DNA by means of the immunoSEQ Assay, a bias-controlled multiplex PCR. Concerning the study's data processing: The number of nucleated cells in each sample was estimated from the amplification of reference gene primers within the assay. To quantify the absolute abundance of each unique TCRbeta CDR3 rearrangement, sequence reads were collapsed and filtered. For each sample, productive Simpson clonality was calculated by taking the square root of Simpson's diversity index across productive rearrangements. TCRdb limited this immuneACCESS table to in-frame rearrangements with V and J called. A share of clones is missing; checked studies link under half to unresolved V genes, and the rest is unexplained. V, J and clone size are those of that table, while D and trimming were read from the DNA. The sample includes about 33,000 clones, with about 82% observed a single time. In total, the top ten clones hold 7% to 10% of the sample.

The origin of this receptor is a man aged 80 or over with active COVID-19. The V gene is TRBV7-9 and the J gene is TRBJ1-2; no D gene is confidently identified. Sequenced: peripheral blood. The DNA sequence follows: TGTGCCAGCGCCACCGGGGTGTACTATGGCTACACCTTC. Its coded protein is CASATGVYYGYTF. This CDR3, with the reference TRBV7-9 and TRBJ1-2 proteins standing in past its ends, gives the full variable domain DTGVSQNPRHKITKRGQNVTFRCDPISEHNRLYWYRQTLGQGPEFLTYFQNEAQLEKSRLLSDRFSAERPKGSFSTLEIQRTEQGDSAMYLCASATGVYYGYTFGSGTRLTVV.